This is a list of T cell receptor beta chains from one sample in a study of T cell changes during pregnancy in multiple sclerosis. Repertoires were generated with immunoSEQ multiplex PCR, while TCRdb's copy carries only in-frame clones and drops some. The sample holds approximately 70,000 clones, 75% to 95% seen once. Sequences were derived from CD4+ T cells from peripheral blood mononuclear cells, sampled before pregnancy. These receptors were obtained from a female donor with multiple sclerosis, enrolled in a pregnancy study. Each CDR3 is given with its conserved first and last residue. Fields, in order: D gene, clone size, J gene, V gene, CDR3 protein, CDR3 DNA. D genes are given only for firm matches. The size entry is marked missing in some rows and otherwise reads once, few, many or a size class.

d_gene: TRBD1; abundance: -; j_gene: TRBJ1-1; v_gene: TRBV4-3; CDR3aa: CASSQARQGIGLLMNTEAFF; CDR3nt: TGCGCCAGCAGCCAAGCCAGACAGGGGATTGGACTCTTAATGAACACTGAAGCTTTCTTT
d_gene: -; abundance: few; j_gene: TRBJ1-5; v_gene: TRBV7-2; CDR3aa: CASSLVLNQPQHF; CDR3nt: TGTGCCAGCAGCTTAGTTCTTAATCAGCCCCAGCATTTT
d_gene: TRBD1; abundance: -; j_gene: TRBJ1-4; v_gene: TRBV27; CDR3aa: CASSLTEQGAGWRGEKLFF; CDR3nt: TGTGCCAGCAGTTTGACCGAACAGGGGGCGGGGTGGCGAGGGGAAAAACTGTTTTTT
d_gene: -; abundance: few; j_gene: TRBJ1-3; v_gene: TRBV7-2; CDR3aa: CASSLGLNSGNTIYF; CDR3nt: TGTGCCAGCAGCTTAGGACTGAACTCTGGAAACACCATATATTTT
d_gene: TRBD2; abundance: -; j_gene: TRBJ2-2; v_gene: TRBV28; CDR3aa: CASRRASGNTGELFF; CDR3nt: TGTGCCAGCAGAAGGGCTAGCGGGAACACCGGGGAGCTGTTTTTT
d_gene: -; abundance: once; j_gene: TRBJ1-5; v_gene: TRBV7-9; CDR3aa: CASSLEQGTNQPQHF; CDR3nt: TGTGCCAGCAGCTTAGAGCAGGGAACGAATCAGCCCCAGCATTTT
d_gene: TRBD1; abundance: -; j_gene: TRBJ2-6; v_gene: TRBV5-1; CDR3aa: CASSTRTGSGANVLTF; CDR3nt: TGCGCCAGCAGCACCCGGACAGGCTCTGGGGCCAACGTCCTGACTTTC
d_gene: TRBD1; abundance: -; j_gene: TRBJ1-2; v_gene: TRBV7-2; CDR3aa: CASSLMVSDRTSYTF; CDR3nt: TGTGCCAGCAGCTTAATGGTTTCGGACAGGACTAGCTACACCTTC
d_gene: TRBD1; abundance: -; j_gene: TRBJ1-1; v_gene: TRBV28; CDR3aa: CASSGTGGFDTEAFF; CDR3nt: TGTGCCAGCAGCGGGACAGGGGGATTCGACACTGAAGCTTTCTTT
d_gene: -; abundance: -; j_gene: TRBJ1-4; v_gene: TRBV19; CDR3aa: CASRDLSRATNEKLFF; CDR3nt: TGTGCCAGTAGGGACTTATCACGCGCAACTAATGAAAAACTGTTTTTT
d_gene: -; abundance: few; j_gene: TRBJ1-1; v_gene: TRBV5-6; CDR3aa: CASSPMGGVVDTEAFF; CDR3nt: TGTGCCAGCAGCCCGATGGGGGGGGTCGTAGACACTGAAGCTTTCTTT
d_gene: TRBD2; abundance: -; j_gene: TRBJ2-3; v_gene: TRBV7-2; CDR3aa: CASSLNLAGGGIDTQYF; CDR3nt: TGTGCCAGCAGCTTAAACCTAGCGGGGGGCGGGATAGATACGCAGTATTTT
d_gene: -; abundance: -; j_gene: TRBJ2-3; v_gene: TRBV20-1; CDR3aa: CSERVADTQYF; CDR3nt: TGCAGTGAGAGGGTGGCAGATACGCAGTATTTT
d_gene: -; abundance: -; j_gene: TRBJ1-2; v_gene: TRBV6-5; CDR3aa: CASSSRGDGYTF; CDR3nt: TGTGCCAGCAGTTCCAGGGGCGATGGCTACACCTTC
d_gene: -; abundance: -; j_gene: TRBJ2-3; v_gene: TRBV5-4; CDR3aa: CASSLPGLQADTQYF; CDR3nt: TGTGCCAGCAGCCTGCCGGGCCTACAGGCAGATACGCAGTATTTT
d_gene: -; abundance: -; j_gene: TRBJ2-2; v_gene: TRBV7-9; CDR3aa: CASSSTPFPGELFF; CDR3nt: TGTGCCAGCAGCTCGACACCCTTTCCCGGGGAGCTGTTTTTT
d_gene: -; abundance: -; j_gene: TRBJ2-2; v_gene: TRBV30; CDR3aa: CAWSVLGVQNTGELFF; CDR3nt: TGTGCCTGGAGTGTACTAGGAGTGCAGAACACCGGGGAGCTGTTTTTT
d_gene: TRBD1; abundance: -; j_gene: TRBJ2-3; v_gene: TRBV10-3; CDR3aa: CAISERVGQYTDTQYF; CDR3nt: TGTGCCATCAGTGAGAGAGTGGGACAGTACACAGATACGCAGTATTTT
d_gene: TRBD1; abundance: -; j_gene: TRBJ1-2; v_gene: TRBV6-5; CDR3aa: CASSYGTGGNNYGYTF; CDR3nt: TGTGCCAGCAGTTACGGGACAGGGGGTAATAACTATGGCTACACCTTC
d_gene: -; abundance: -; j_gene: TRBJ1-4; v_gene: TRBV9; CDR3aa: CASSPQVENEKLFF; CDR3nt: TGTGCCAGCAGCCCACAGGTGGAGAATGAAAAACTGTTTTTT
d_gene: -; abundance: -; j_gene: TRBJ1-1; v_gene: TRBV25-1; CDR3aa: CASSESGAPRNTEAFF; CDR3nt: TGTGCCAGCAGTGAATCTGGGGCCCCCCGAAACACTGAAGCTTTCTTT
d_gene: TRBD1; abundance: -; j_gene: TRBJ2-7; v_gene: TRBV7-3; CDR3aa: CASSFSGQGGHEQYF; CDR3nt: TGTGCCAGCAGCTTTTCGGGACAGGGAGGTCACGAGCAGTACTTC
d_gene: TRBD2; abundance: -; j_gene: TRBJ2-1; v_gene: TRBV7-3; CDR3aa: CASSRAGTSGVEQFF; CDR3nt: TGTGCCAGCAGCCGAGCCGGGACTAGCGGGGTTGAGCAGTTCTTC
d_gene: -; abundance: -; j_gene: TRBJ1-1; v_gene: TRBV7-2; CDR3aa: CASSLVKGFTEAFF; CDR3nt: TGTGCCAGCAGCTTAGTGAAGGGGTTCACTGAAGCTTTCTTT
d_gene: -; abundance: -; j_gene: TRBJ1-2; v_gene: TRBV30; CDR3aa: CACHPASGDGYTF; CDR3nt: TGTGCCTGCCACCCGGCATCGGGGGACGGCTACACCTTC
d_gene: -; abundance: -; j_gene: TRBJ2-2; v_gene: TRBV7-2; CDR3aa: CASSSPTRGLAGELFF; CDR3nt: TGTGCCAGCAGCTCTCCCACTCGGGGGTTGGCCGGGGAGCTGTTTTTT
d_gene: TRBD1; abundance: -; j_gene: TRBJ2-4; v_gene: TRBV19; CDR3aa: CASSFWTGEGAKNIQYF; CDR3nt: TGTGCCAGTAGTTTCTGGACAGGGGAAGGGGCCAAAAACATTCAGTACTTC
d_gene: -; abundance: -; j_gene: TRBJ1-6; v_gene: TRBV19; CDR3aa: CASSVDSNSPLHF; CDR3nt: TGTGCCAGTAGTGTGGACAGTAATTCACCCCTCCACTTT
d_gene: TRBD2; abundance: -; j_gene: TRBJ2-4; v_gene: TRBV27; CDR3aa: CASSFLTGIGLAASIQYF; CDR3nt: TGTGCCAGCAGTTTCCTTACAGGGATAGGACTAGCGGCTAGCATTCAGTACTTC
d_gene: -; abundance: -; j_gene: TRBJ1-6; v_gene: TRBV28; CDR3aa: CASSFATVGRRYNSPLHF; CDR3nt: TGTGCCAGCAGTTTCGCCACAGTCGGTCGGAGGTATAATTCACCCCTCCACTTT
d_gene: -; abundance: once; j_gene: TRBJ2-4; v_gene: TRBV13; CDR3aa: CASSQPHGGKNIQYF; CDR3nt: TGTGCCAGCAGCCAGCCGCACGGAGGCAAAAACATTCAGTACTTC
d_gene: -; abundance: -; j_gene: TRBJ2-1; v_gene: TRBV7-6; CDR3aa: CASSSLDRDFFNEQFF; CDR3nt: TGTGCCAGCAGCTCCCTCGACAGGGACTTTTTCAATGAGCAGTTCTTC
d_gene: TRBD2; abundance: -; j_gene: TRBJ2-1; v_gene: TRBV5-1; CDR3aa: CASSLAGTSGSYEQFF; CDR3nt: TGCGCCAGCAGCTTGGCAGGGACTAGCGGGAGTTACGAGCAGTTCTTC
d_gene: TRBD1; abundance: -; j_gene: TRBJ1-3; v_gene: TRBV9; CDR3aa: CASSVDNRGPGNTIYF; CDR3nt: TGTGCCAGCAGCGTAGACAACAGGGGGCCTGGAAACACCATATATTTT
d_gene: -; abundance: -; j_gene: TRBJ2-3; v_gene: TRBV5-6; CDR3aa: CASSEGDVSQYF; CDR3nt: TGTGCCAGCAGCGAGGGGGACGTTTCACAGTATTTT
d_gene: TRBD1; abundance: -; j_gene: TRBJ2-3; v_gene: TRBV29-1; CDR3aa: CSVGGQAAKDTQYF; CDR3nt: TGCAGCGTCGGAGGACAGGCGGCGAAGGATACGCAGTATTTT
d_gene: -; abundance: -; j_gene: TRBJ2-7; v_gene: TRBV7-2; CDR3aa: CASSLTGDLYEQYF; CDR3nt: TGTGCCAGCAGCTTAACGGGGGATCTATACGAGCAGTACTTC
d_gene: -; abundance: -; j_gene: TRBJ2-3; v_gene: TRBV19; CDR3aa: CASSIRPREDTQYF; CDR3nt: TGTGCCAGTAGTATCAGGCCCCGGGAAGATACGCAGTATTTT
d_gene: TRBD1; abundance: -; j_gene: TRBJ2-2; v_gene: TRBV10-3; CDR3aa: CAISPTGPANTGELFF; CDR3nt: TGTGCCATCAGCCCGACAGGGCCCGCGAACACCGGGGAGCTGTTTTTT
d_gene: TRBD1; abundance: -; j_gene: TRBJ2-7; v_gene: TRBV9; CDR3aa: CASSVGRGGQGAMAYEQYF; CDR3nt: TGTGCCAGCAGCGTAGGAAGGGGGGGACAGGGGGCGATGGCCTACGAGCAGTACTTC
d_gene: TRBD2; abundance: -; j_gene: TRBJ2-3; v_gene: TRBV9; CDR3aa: CASSVGSSGGTDTQYF; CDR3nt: TGTGCCAGCAGCGTAGGATCCAGCGGGGGCACAGATACGCAGTATTTT
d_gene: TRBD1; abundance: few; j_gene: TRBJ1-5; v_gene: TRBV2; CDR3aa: CASRGTGGITNQPQHF; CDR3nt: TGTGCCAGCAGGGGGACAGGGGGCATAACCAATCAGCCCCAGCATTTT
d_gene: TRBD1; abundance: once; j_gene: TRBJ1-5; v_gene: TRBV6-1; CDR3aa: CASSLDRVGNQPQHF; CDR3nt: TGTGCCAGCAGTCTGGACAGGGTCGGCAATCAGCCCCAGCATTTT
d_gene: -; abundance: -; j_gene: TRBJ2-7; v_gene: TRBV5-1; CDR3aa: CASSLRGSEQYF; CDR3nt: TGCGCCAGCAGCCTCAGGGGTTCCGAGCAGTACTTC
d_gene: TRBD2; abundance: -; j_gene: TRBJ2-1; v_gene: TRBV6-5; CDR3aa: CASQNRVAGGNEQFF; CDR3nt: TGTGCCAGTCAAAACCGGGTAGCGGGGGGTAATGAGCAGTTCTTC
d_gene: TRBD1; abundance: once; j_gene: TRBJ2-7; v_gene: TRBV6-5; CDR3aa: CASSSGQGLTYEQYF; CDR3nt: TGTGCCAGCAGCTCCGGACAGGGACTTACCTACGAGCAGTACTTC
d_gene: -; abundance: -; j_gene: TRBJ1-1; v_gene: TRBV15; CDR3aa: CATSRAVNTEAFF; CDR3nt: TGTGCCACCAGCAGAGCAGTGAACACTGAAGCTTTCTTT
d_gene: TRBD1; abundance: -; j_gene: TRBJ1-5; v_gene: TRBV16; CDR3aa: CASSKSGQGSQPQHF; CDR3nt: TGTGCCAGCAGCAAATCGGGACAGGGTAGCCAGCCCCAGCATTTT
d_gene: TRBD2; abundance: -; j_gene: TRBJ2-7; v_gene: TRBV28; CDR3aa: CASRPSGILYEQYF; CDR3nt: TGTGCCAGCCGCCCTAGCGGGATCCTCTACGAGCAGTACTTC
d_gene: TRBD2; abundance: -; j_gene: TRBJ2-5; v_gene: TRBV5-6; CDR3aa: CASSRAGGKETQYF; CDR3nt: TGTGCCAGCAGCAGAGCGGGGGGAAAAGAGACCCAGTACTTC
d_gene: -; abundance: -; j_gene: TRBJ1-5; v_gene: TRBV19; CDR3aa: CASNRANQPQHF; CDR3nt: TGTGCCAGTAATAGAGCCAATCAGCCCCAGCATTTT
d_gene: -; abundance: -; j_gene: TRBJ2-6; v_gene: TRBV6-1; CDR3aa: CASIVSGANVLTF; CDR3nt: TGTGCCAGCATCGTCTCTGGGGCCAACGTCCTGACTTTC